The rows below give T cell receptor beta chains drawn from one sample of a study of human T cells and chemical hapten exposure. TCRdb reprocessed the RACE reads via MiXCR and lists one record per CDR3 protein. The sample gives tens of thousands of distinct CDR3 sequences, about 10% of which show up once; about 3% is in the top ten. Specimen: whole blood. The receptors here all came from a female donor in good health. Some clones in this sample may be carry-over from other donors' samples. Both conserved end residues are part of each CDR3. The D gene is left open where the match is weak. The size entry is marked missing in some rows and otherwise reads once, few, many or a size class.

D gene	V gene	CDR3 length	clone size	J gene	CDR3 DNA	CDR3 protein
NA	TRBV2	13	NA	TRBJ2-5	TGTGCCAGCTACGGGGCAGACCAAGAGACCCAGTACTTC	CASYGADQETQYF
NA	TRBV5-1	13	few	TRBJ2-4	TGCGCCAGCAGCTTGAATGAAAGGGGCATTCAGTACTTC	CASSLNERGIQYF
NA	TRBV12-3/TRBV12-4	12	few	TRBJ2-7	TGTGCCAGCAGCCGGGGGCCGCGGGAGCAGTACTTC	CASSRGPREQYF
TRBD1	TRBV12-3/TRBV12-4	14	few	TRBJ1-1	TGTGCCAGCACCCCCGGGACAGCGAACACTGAAGCTTTCTTT	CASTPGTANTEAFF
NA	TRBV6-6	13	NA	TRBJ2-7	TGTGCCAGCAGACAGGGTTTACGGTACGAGCAGTACTTC	CASRQGLRYEQYF
TRBD2	TRBV28	15	few	TRBJ2-7	TGTGCCAGCAGTTTAAGCAGGACTAGTGCCCCCGGGTGGTACTTC	CASSLSRTSAPGWYF
TRBD2	TRBV7-3	17	few	TRBJ2-1	TGTGCCAGCAGCTCAAACCTAGCGGGAGGGTCCTACAATGAGCAGTTCTTC	CASSSNLAGGSYNEQFF
NA	TRBV6-6	12	NA	TRBJ1-1	TGTGACAGCGACACTGGGACGGCTGAAGCTTTCTTT	CDSDTGTAEAFF
TRBD1	TRBV6-5	15	many	TRBJ1-1	TGTGCCAGCAGAGAATCGACAGGGAGTGGGACTGAAGCTTTCTTT	CASRESTGSGTEAFF
NA	TRBV20-1	13	NA	TRBJ1-1	TGCAGTGCTAGAGATCCAGGGCTCGCTGAAGCTTTCTTT	CSARDPGLAEAFF
TRBD2	TRBV4-2	16	NA	TRBJ2-7	TGTGCCAGCAGAACCTCCGACGGGGCGGGAGTCTACGAGCAGTACTTC	CASRTSDGAGVYEQYF
TRBD2	TRBV28	15	NA	TRBJ2-2	TGTGCCAGTTCTAGCGGGAGAAGAAACACCGGGGAGCTGTTTTTT	CASSSGRRNTGELFF
TRBD1	TRBV29-1	15	NA	TRBJ2-7	TGCAGCGTTAAAACCCCGGGACAGAGCTCCTACGAGCAGTACTTC	CSVKTPGQSSYEQYF
TRBD2	TRBV30	14	few	TRBJ2-5	TGTGCCTGGAGTCAAGCTAGCGGGAGAGAGACCCAGTACTTC	CAWSQASGRETQYF
TRBD1	TRBV7-9	15	NA	TRBJ1-6	TGTGCCAGCAGCTTAGGCCGGGACAGGGATTCACCCCTCCACTTT	CASSLGRDRDSPLHF
TRBD2	TRBV9	16	NA	TRBJ2-1	TGTGCCAGCAGCCCGGCTCTAGCGGGAGGGGTCGGTGAGCAGTTCTTC	CASSPALAGGVGEQFF
NA	TRBV14	14	many	TRBJ1-6	TGTGCCAGCAGCCAAGGACAGTATAATTCACCCCTCCACTTT	CASSQGQYNSPLHF
NA	TRBV4-2	16	NA	TRBJ1-5	TGTGCCAGCAGCCAATCCGACCTTCTCAGCAATCAGCCCCAGCATTTT	CASSQSDLLSNQPQHF
TRBD2	TRBV11-2	15	few	TRBJ2-1	TGTGCCAGCAGCGCCCTAGCGGGAGTGCGGAATGAGCAGTTCTTC	CASSALAGVRNEQFF
TRBD1	TRBV24-1	15	NA	TRBJ2-7	TGTGCCACCAGTGATTCCGGGACAGGAACTTACGAGCAGTACTTC	CATSDSGTGTYEQYF
NA	TRBV29-1	13	few	TRBJ2-2	TGCAGCGTGGGACGGGGGAACACCGGGGAGCTGTTTTTT	CSVGRGNTGELFF
TRBD2	TRBV5-1	14	NA	TRBJ2-5	TGCGCCAGCAGCTGGCAGAGCGGGAGTGAGACCCAGTACTTC	CASSWQSGSETQYF
TRBD2	TRBV5-1	17	NA	TRBJ2-3	TGCGCCAGCAGCCTGGGACTAGCGGGAGGGCCAACAGATACGCAGTATTTT	CASSLGLAGGPTDTQYF
TRBD2	TRBV6-1	15	NA	TRBJ2-3	TGTGCCAGCAGTGAGAGCGGGAGGGCCCCAGATACGCAGTATTTT	CASSESGRAPDTQYF
TRBD1	TRBV7-9	15	few	TRBJ1-4	TGTGCCAGCAGCTTGGGACAGGGGGAGGCGGAAAAACTGTTTTTT	CASSLGQGEAEKLFF
NA	TRBV6-6	15	NA	TRBJ2-1	TGTGCCAGCAGTTACTGGCAAAGGGGGGACAATGAGCAGTTCTTC	CASSYWQRGDNEQFF
TRBD1	TRBV5-1	13	many	TRBJ2-7	TGCGCCAGCAGCGTCGGACAGGACGGCGAGCAGTACTTC	CASSVGQDGEQYF
TRBD1	TRBV29-1	14	many	TRBJ2-7	TGCAGCGGACCTACCGGGACAGCCCGCTACGAGCAGTACTTC	CSGPTGTARYEQYF
NA	TRBV2	13	NA	TRBJ1-2	TGTGCCAGCAGTGAAGTAGTCGACTATGGCTACACCTTC	CASSEVVDYGYTF
TRBD1	TRBV6-6	15	NA	TRBJ2-1	TGTGCCAGCAAACGGGGACAGGGGATCTACACTGAGCAGTTCTTC	CASKRGQGIYTEQFF
NA	TRBV3-1	14	many	TRBJ2-2	TGTGCCAGCAGCCATAGCGGTTGGACCGGGGAGCTGTTTTTT	CASSHSGWTGELFF
NA	TRBV10-1	15	many	TRBJ2-3	TGCGCCAGCAGTGAATCCGGACTGGGAGCAGATACGCAGTATTTT	CASSESGLGADTQYF
NA	TRBV7-9	12	NA	TRBJ2-7	TGTGCCAGCAGCTTCTCGCTGGGTGAGCAGTACTTC	CASSFSLGEQYF
NA	TRBV6-5	12	NA	TRBJ2-2	TGTGCCAGCAGTTACCCAACCGGGGAGCTGTTTTTT	CASSYPTGELFF
NA	TRBV6-6	17	NA	TRBJ2-1	TGTGCCAGCAGTTACTCTGGGGGAGCCCCAATACCCAATGAGCAGTTCTTC	CASSYSGGAPIPNEQFF
NA	TRBV5-1	14	few	TRBJ1-1	TGCGCCAGCAGCCAGGCTTTCATGAACACTGAAGCTTTCTTT	CASSQAFMNTEAFF
TRBD1	TRBV5-1	14	many	TRBJ2-7	TGCGCCAGCAGCTTAGAGACAGGGATCTACGAGCAGTACTTC	CASSLETGIYEQYF
NA	TRBV6-1	13	few	TRBJ2-5	TGTGCCAGCAGCAGGAGTAAATATGAGACCCAGTACTTC	CASSRSKYETQYF
NA	TRBV7-2	14	few	TRBJ2-7	TGTGCCAGCAGCTTAGGGGGGGCGTCCTACGAGCAGTACTTC	CASSLGGASYEQYF
NA	TRBV27	17	few	TRBJ2-7	TGTGCCAGCAGTTCGCGGGCAGGGCGAGGGGTTTCCTACGAGCAGTACTTC	CASSSRAGRGVSYEQYF
TRBD1	TRBV20-1	16	few	TRBJ1-1	TGCAGTGCTAGAAGTAGGGGGCGCACCTCGAACACTGAAGCTTTCTTT	CSARSRGRTSNTEAFF
NA	TRBV28	15	few	TRBJ2-2	TGTGCCAGCAGAACATCAGGCGGGATCATCGGGGAGCTGTTTTTT	CASRTSGGIIGELFF
TRBD2	TRBV28	17	once	TRBJ2-2	TGTGCCAGCACTAAATTAGGACTAGCGGTGGGGACCGGGGAGCTGTTTTTT	CASTKLGLAVGTGELFF
TRBD2	TRBV6-1	13	few	TRBJ2-5	TGTGCCAGCAGTGAAGGGGAGGGTCGGGCCCAGTACTTC	CASSEGEGRAQYF
NA	TRBV5-4	13	few	TRBJ2-3	TGTGCCAGCAGCATAACCAGCACAGATACGCAGTATTTT	CASSITSTDTQYF
TRBD1	TRBV7-2	14	many	TRBJ2-2	TGTGCCAGCAGCCGGGACAGGAACACCGGGGAGCTGTTTTTT	CASSRDRNTGELFF
NA	TRBV5-1	15	few	TRBJ2-7	TGCGCCAGCAGCTTAGATCCCGGAATACCCTACGAGCAGTACTTC	CASSLDPGIPYEQYF
TRBD2	TRBV5-1	15	NA	TRBJ2-3	TGCGCCAGCAGCTATAGCGGGGCAGGCACAGATACGCAGTATTTT	CASSYSGAGTDTQYF
NA	TRBV20-1	16	few	TRBJ1-5	TGCAGTGCTAGATCCGCACAGGCCGATAGCAATCAGCCCCAGCATTTT	CSARSAQADSNQPQHF